This TCR beta chain was found in a study of graft-versus-host responses after intestinal transplantation. To note about this clone: The antigen is not known.

Assay used: immunoSEQ multiplex PCR; TCRdb lists only in-frame clones, some missing. This sample has about 70,000 clones, with around 82% found just once. J was trimmed by 5 bases and V by 4 bases; bases with no gene match: 11. Germline V gene data show CDR1 as SGDLS and CDR2 as YYNGEE. This CDR3 has 15 residues. Sequenced here: unstimulated CD4+ T cells sorted from spleen or lymph node cells, sampled before transplant. The receptor comes from a human donor who was the organ donor for an intestinal transplant. The chain couples TRBV9 to TRBJ1-1; 7 positions agree with TRBD1. The CDR3 is CASSPGQGVGTEAFF. As DNA, the CDR3 is TGTGCCAGCAGCCCAGGTCAGGGGGTAGGAACTGAAGCTTTCTTT.